What follows is one T cell receptor beta chain and its context. The data stem from a study of blood T cell repertoires in COVID-19. Study context: Samples taken during acute and convalescent COVID-19 were collected in the United States, Italy and Spain. Nucleic acid was either cDNA or gDNA, and it came from T cells, B-cell-depleted T cells, or PBMCs.

Original analysis: Researchers report that nucleated cell counts were estimated from reference gene primer amplification. Profiled with immunoSEQ multiplex PCR; TCRdb holds only in-frame clones, not every one. V and J calls and clone size come straight from that table; D and trimming were deduced from the DNA. Here the sample spans some 60,000 clones, roughly 70% being singletons. V lost 6 bases to trimming and J lost 5 bases, with 19 bases between them. CDR1 and CDR2 (germline): MNHEY, SVGAGI. CDR3 size: 15 residues. The clonotype was recovered from a woman in her forties or fifties with active or convalescent COVID-19. The specimen sequenced was peripheral blood. V and J are TRBV6-5 and TRBJ1-2; the D gene is possibly TRBD1 (6 bases). The CDR3 region has the DNA TGTGCCAGCAGCCTAAGGGGGGGCCATGAATATGGCTACACCTTC. Its protein is CASSLRGGHEYGYTF.